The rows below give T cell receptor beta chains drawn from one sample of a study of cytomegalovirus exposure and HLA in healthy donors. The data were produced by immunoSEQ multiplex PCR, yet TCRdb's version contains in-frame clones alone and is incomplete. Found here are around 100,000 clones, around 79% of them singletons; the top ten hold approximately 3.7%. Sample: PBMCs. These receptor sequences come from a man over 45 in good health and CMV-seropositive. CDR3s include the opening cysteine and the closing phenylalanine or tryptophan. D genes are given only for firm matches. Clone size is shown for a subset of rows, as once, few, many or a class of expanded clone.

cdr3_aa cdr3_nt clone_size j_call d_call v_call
CASRQNRGNTEAFF TGTGCCAGCCGCCAAAATCGGGGGAACACTGAAGCTTTCTTT - TRBJ1-1 - TRBV6-1
CASSTGQGGFNEQFF TGTGCCAGCAGCACGGGACAGGGGGGTTTCAATGAGCAGTTCTTC - TRBJ2-1 TRBD1 TRBV5-4
CASLKRGGGYSNQPQHF TGTGCCAGTCTTAAACGGGGCGGGGGGTATAGCAATCAGCCCCAGCATTTT - TRBJ1-5 - TRBV28
CASSHPPGGPWSTDTQYF TGTGCCAGCAGCCACCCACCCGGGGGGCCATGGAGCACAGATACGCAGTATTTT - TRBJ2-3 - TRBV7-3
CASSFRPIAGDPHSYEQYF TGTGCCAGCAGCTTTCGCCCAATAGCGGGAGATCCCCACTCCTACGAGCAGTACTTC - TRBJ2-7 TRBD2 TRBV7-2
CASSESGLASSTDTQYF TGCGCCAGCAGTGAGTCGGGGCTAGCGAGTAGCACAGATACGCAGTATTTT - TRBJ2-3 - TRBV10-2
CASSLVPGVYSYEQYF TGTGCCAGCAGCTTAGTCCCGGGGGTCTACTCCTACGAGCAGTACTTC - TRBJ2-7 - TRBV11-3
CASSRDSFAGEQYF TGTGCCAGCAGTCGGGACTCTTTTGCCGGCGAGCAGTACTTC - TRBJ2-7 - TRBV6-4
CASSQRGLQNTGELFF TGTGCCAGCAGCCAAAGGGGACTACAGAACACCGGGGAGCTGTTTTTT once TRBJ2-2 TRBD2 TRBV14
CASDTGSGANVLTF TGTGCCAGCGACACGGGGTCTGGGGCCAACGTCCTGACTTTC - TRBJ2-6 - TRBV6-6
CATRGPEGNEQFF TGTGCCACGCGGGGACCAGAGGGGAATGAGCAGTTCTTC - TRBJ2-1 - TRBV10-3
CASSLGLASLLFF TGTGCCAGCAGCTTAGGACTAGCTAGTCTACTGTTCTTC - TRBJ2-1 TRBD2 TRBV7-2
CASSQLSGLAVSRSTYEQYF TGCGCCAGCAGTCAATTGAGCGGGCTAGCGGTGTCCCGTTCAACCTACGAGCAGTACTTC - TRBJ2-7 TRBD2 TRBV23-1
CASSFSIAASYEQYF TGTGCCAGCAGCTTTTCAATAGCGGCCTCCTACGAGCAGTACTTC - TRBJ2-7 - TRBV13
CASSLASMTSGSSYEQYF TGCGCCAGCAGCTTGGCCTCGATGACTAGCGGGAGCTCCTACGAGCAGTACTTC - TRBJ2-7 TRBD2 TRBV5-1
CASSLTGGGSGELFF TGTGCCAGCAGCTTGACAGGGGGCGGTTCCGGGGAGCTGTTTTTT - TRBJ2-2 TRBD1 TRBV5-8
CASSFGGWDNEQFF TGTGCCAGCAGCTTCGGCGGTTGGGACAATGAGCAGTTCTTC - TRBJ2-1 - TRBV7-9
CASSLDRGQRGYTF TGCGCCAGCAGCTTGGACAGGGGGCAAAGAGGCTACACCTTC - TRBJ1-2 TRBD1 TRBV5-1